This entry lists 14 T cell receptor beta chains sequenced from one sample in a study of Ad26.COV2.S vaccination and SARS-CoV-2 variants. Produced via immunoSEQ multiplex PCR; TCRdb's table is partial and in-frame only. The sample includes fewer than 500,000 clones, roughly 87% of them seen just once. As to treatment: roughly 20 received Ad26.COV2.S at low or high dose, single or two shots; five or six received placebo; per-sample allocation not given. Day 63 after the first injection of vaccine or placebo was the sampling time. Sequenced material: peripheral blood, taken in a trial of Ad26.COV2.S vaccine versus placebo. The receptors derive from a person aged 18-65 years who received the Ad26.COV2.S COVID-19 vaccine or a placebo.

This chain connects TRBV19 to TRBJ2-3; 10 bases are shared with TRBD2. V was clipped by 3 bases and J by 4 bases; unmatched bases: 19. The CDR3 sequence is 20 residues long. CDR1 is LNHDA, CDR2 SQIVND, per germline (reference sequence). CDR3 amino acids: CASSMRVASGRGIGPDTQYF. CDR3 nucleotide sequence: TGTGCCAGTAGTATGAGGGTGGCTAGCGGGAGAGGAATCGGCCCAGATACGCAGTATTTT.

The chain couples TRBV14 to TRBJ1-2; a possible D gene is TRBD1 (6 bases). V was pared by 1 base and J by 0 bases, with 27 bases between. The CDR3 spans 21 residues. CDR1 and CDR2 (germline): SGHDN, FVKESK. The CDR3 DNA is TGTGCCAGCAGCCAAGTCGGGCGGTCGGCAACAGGGACACCAACTAACTATGGCTACACCTTC. It translates to CASSQVGRSATGTPTNYGYTF.

This chain joins TRBV19 and TRBJ2-6; weak D call: TRBD2 (5 bases). The CDR3 extends over 15 amino acids. V was clipped by 5 bases and J by 0 bases, with 8 bases between them. Germline CDR1 is LNHDA and CDR2 is SQIVND (reference sequence). For the CDR3, the DNA is TGTGCCAGTAGTGGAGGTAGCTCTGGGGCCAACGTCCTGACTTTC. It yields the protein CASSGGSSGANVLTF.

J is TRBJ1-4 and V is TRBV5-8; D is possibly TRBD1 (6 bases). There are 16 residues in the CDR3. The V gene lost 0 bases and the J gene lost 8 bases, with 17 bases spanning the gap. CDR1 and CDR2 from the germline V gene are SGHTS and YDEGEE. Here the CDR3 reads CASSLGAGAFGEKLFF. DNA of the CDR3: TGTGCCAGCAGCTTGGGGGCAGGGGCCTTTGGAGAAAAACTGTTTTTT.

The V gene is TRBV5-5, the J gene TRBJ1-2, with unresolved D. CDR1 is SGHKS, CDR2 YYEKEE, per germline (reference sequence). V gave up 1 base and J gave up 8 bases, with 18 bases separating them. The CDR3 extends over 15 amino acids. CDR3 nucleotides: TGTGCCAGCAGCTTGTCCCAGAGGGCCCTGGGGGGCTACACCTTC. Protein sequence: CASSLSQRALGGYTF.

The chain recombines TRBV27 with TRBJ2-1, with TRBD2 matching 13 bases. Trimming took 5 bases from V and 8 from J; bases not matched to a gene: 12. Germline CDR1 reads MNHEY; CDR2 reads SMNVEV (reference sequence). This CDR3 contains 17 residues. The CDR3 nucleotides are TGTGCCAGCAGTCCCCTACAACTAGCGGGAGGGGGGGATGAGCAGTTCTTC. Translation gives CASSPLQLAGGGDEQFF.

The chain employs TRBV28 and TRBJ1-1; 7 bases line up with TRBD1. The V segment lost 5 bases and the J segment 2 bases; nucleotides outside the gene matches: 8. CDR3 length equals 15 residues. Per the germline V gene, CDR1 is MDHEN and CDR2 is SYDVKM. The CDR3 nucleotides read TGTGCCAGCAGTCCCCTCGGACAGGTCAACACTGAAGCTTTCTTT. The encoded protein is CASSPLGQVNTEAFF.

This chain joins TRBV28 and TRBJ2-5; 7 nucleotides align to TRBD2. This CDR3 spans 13 amino acids. CDR1 MDHEN and CDR2 SYDVKM come from the germline V gene. J gave up 3 bases and V 3 bases, and 1 base lay outside the gene matches. The CDR3 DNA sequence: TGTGCCAGCAGTTTCGGGGGGAAAGAGACCCAGTACTTC. Its protein product is CASSFGGKETQYF.

The chain couples TRBV7-3 to TRBJ2-2; D gene unclear. CDR1 is SGHTA, CDR2 FQGTGA, per germline. The CDR3 extends over 15 amino acids. The V and J ends lost 1 base and 0 bases respectively, with 6 bases between them. The CDR3 sequence is CASSLMPANTGELFF. CDR3 DNA: TGTGCCAGCAGCTTAATGCCAGCGAACACCGGGGAGCTGTTTTTT.

This clone was seen a handful of times. The V gene is TRBV11-3, the J gene TRBJ1-5; perhaps TRBD1 as D (5 bases). The CDR3 extends over 13 amino acids. With 1 base removed from V and 5 bases from J, the gap between germline ends came to 6 bases. Per the germline V gene, CDR1 is SGHNT and CDR2 is YENEEA. In nucleotides, the CDR3 is TGTGCCAGCAGCTTAGGGGGGGATCAGCCCCAGCATTTT. This sequence encodes CASSLGGDQPQHF.

The rearrangement links TRBV7-9 to TRBJ1-1; D ambiguous. V gave up 6 bases and J gave up 1 base, with 6 bases separating them. The germline CDR1 and CDR2 sequences are SEHNR and FQNEAQ (reference sequence). This CDR3 comprises 12 residues. In DNA, the CDR3 is TGTGCCAGCAGGGCAACGAACACTGAAGCTTTCTTT. Its protein is CASRATNTEAFF.

The chain employs TRBV5-6 and TRBJ1-4, with D unclear. V dropped 3 bases and J dropped 6 bases, with 12 bases sitting between them. The CDR3 extends over 14 amino acids. CDR1 and CDR2 from the germline V gene are SGHDT and YYEEEE. CDR3 DNA sequence: TGTGCCAGCAGCTCCCCCGGGGATCATGAAAAACTGTTTTTT. This codes for CASSSPGDHEKLFF.

This sequence joins TRBV19 and TRBJ1-4; D is possibly TRBD1 (6 bases). Per the germline V gene, CDR1 is LNHDA and CDR2 is SQIVND (reference sequence). The CDR3 runs to 14 residues. Between the trimmed V and J ends, which lost 4 bases and 8 bases, there was a span of 14 bases. The CDR3 DNA reads TGTGCCAGTAGTAATCAGGGGATCGGAGAAAAACTGTTTTTT. This codes for CASSNQGIGEKLFF. The whole variable domain, filled in from reference TRBV19 and TRBJ1-4, reads DGGITQSPKYLFRKEGQNVTLSCEQNLNHDAMYWYRQDPGQGLRLIYYSQIVNDFQKGDIAEGYSVSREKKESFPLTVTSAQKNPTAFYLCASSNQGIGEKLFFGSGTQLSVL.

The V call is TRBV3-1 (or the pseudogene TRBV3-2), the J call TRBJ1-1, with unresolved D. The CDR3 is 14 residues long. With 3 bases removed from V and 7 bases from J, the gap between germline ends came to 15 bases. Germline V gene data show CDR1 as LGHDT and CDR2 as YNNKEL (reference sequence). Here the CDR3 DNA reads TGTGCCAGCAGCCAGTGGCCATTTGACATTGAAGCTTTCTTT. The encoded protein is CASSQWPFDIEAFF.